Given below is one T cell receptor beta chain in context. What it binds is unknown. The sample originates from a study of CD8 T cells in Susac syndrome. For the study at large: Among the Susac syndrome patients sequenced, five or six had active disease and 8 or 9 were in remission.

Study-wide results and limits: The study conceded that its TCR sequencing and HLA analysis involved relatively few individuals. Across the total CD8+ repertoires, around 16 Susac-specific public clones were found. The CD8+ TEMRA repertoires yielded roughly 5 such clones.

The RNA input was 0.5 to 1 ug, and it was reverse transcribed with random hexamers. TCRdb used MiXCR to reprocess the immunoSEQ multiplex PCR reads, holding one entry per CDR3 protein. The sample shows 120,000 or so distinct CDR3 sequences, around 94% of them seen only once. The sequence derives from a human donor with Susac syndrome. Sequenced: CD8+ T cells from PBMCs.

CDR3 nucleotide sequence: TGTGCCACCAGTGATTGGACAATGAAGCAGTTCTTC. It is translated as CATSDWTMKQFF. This sequence joins TRBV24-1 and TRBJ2-1; a weak D match, TRBD1 (5 bases). CDR1 is KGHDR, CDR2 SFDVKD, per germline. V was clipped by 2 bases and J by 11 bases, with 9 bases between them. The CDR3 spans 12 residues.